These T cell receptor beta chains were read from a single sample in a study of shared clonotypes between healthy human individuals. Generated by immunoSEQ multiplex PCR, the TCRdb table keeps only in-frame clones and is missing some. The table shows a few hundred thousand clones, with more than 95% occurring only once. Sequences were obtained from naive CD4+ T cells sorted from blood. The receptor set was obtained from a woman aged 25 to 45 in good health. Both conserved end residues are part of each CDR3. The order of the fields is CDR3 DNA, CDR3 protein, V gene, J gene, clone size, D gene. D genes are given only for firm matches. Clone size is not always given. Where it is, it says once, few, many or a class for expanded clones.

cdr3_nt: TGTGCCAGCAGGCCCCAGGGAGGCACCTACGAGCAGTACTTC; cdr3_aa: CASRPQGGTYEQYF; v_call: TRBV2; j_call: TRBJ2-7; clone_size: NA; d_call: NA
cdr3_nt: TGTGCCAGCAGTCCCAGCGGGAGTAGGGAGACCCAGTACTTC; cdr3_aa: CASSPSGSRETQYF; v_call: TRBV6-1; j_call: TRBJ2-5; clone_size: NA; d_call: TRBD2
cdr3_nt: TGCGCCAGCAGTTCCGGACAGAGCACCTACGAGCAGTACTTC; cdr3_aa: CASSSGQSTYEQYF; v_call: TRBV5-1; j_call: TRBJ2-7; clone_size: once; d_call: NA
cdr3_nt: TGTGCCAGCAGCCCGAGACAGAATCCGGCGTCCAATGGCTACACCTTC; cdr3_aa: CASSPRQNPASNGYTF; v_call: TRBV11-2; j_call: TRBJ1-2; clone_size: NA; d_call: NA
cdr3_nt: TGTGCCAGCAGTTTGGCAGGCGCGACAGATACGCAGTATTTT; cdr3_aa: CASSLAGATDTQYF; v_call: TRBV6-6; j_call: TRBJ2-3; clone_size: NA; d_call: NA
cdr3_nt: TGTGCCAGCACGAGACGGAATAATGAAAAACTGTTTTTT; cdr3_aa: CASTRRNNEKLFF; v_call: TRBV28; j_call: TRBJ1-4; clone_size: NA; d_call: NA
cdr3_nt: TGTGCCAGCAAGTTCACGGATGATAATGAGCAGTTCTTC; cdr3_aa: CASKFTDDNEQFF; v_call: TRBV7-9; j_call: TRBJ2-1; clone_size: NA; d_call: NA
cdr3_nt: TGTGCCATCAGTGACGAGGTCCAATCGCCCCAGCATTTT; cdr3_aa: CAISDEVQSPQHF; v_call: TRBV10-3; j_call: TRBJ1-5; clone_size: NA; d_call: NA
cdr3_nt: TGTGCCACCAGCAGAGATCCGCCAGGGGGACCTGGGGCCAACGTCCTGACTTTC; cdr3_aa: CATSRDPPGGPGANVLTF; v_call: TRBV15; j_call: TRBJ2-6; clone_size: NA; d_call: TRBD1
cdr3_nt: TGCGCCAGCAGCCAACCGGGGATCTCCTACGAGCAGTACTTC; cdr3_aa: CASSQPGISYEQYF; v_call: TRBV4-1; j_call: TRBJ2-7; clone_size: NA; d_call: NA
cdr3_nt: TGTGCCAGCAGTTTATCTGGACAGGAGAATCAGCCCCAGCATTTT; cdr3_aa: CASSLSGQENQPQHF; v_call: TRBV27; j_call: TRBJ1-5; clone_size: NA; d_call: TRBD1
cdr3_nt: TGTGCCAGCAGCGTACAGACTCAAGAGACCCAGTACTTC; cdr3_aa: CASSVQTQETQYF; v_call: TRBV9; j_call: TRBJ2-5; clone_size: NA; d_call: NA
cdr3_nt: TGTGCCAGCAGTTTACTAGCGGCCTACAATGAGCAGTTCTTC; cdr3_aa: CASSLLAAYNEQFF; v_call: TRBV28; j_call: TRBJ2-1; clone_size: NA; d_call: TRBD2
cdr3_nt: TGTGCCAGCAGTTCGACAGCGGGGCATGGAGATACGCAGTATTTT; cdr3_aa: CASSSTAGHGDTQYF; v_call: TRBV6-5; j_call: TRBJ2-3; clone_size: NA; d_call: TRBD2
cdr3_nt: TGTGCCAGCAGCTTGGCCGGGGACTCCTACAATGAGCAGTTCTTC; cdr3_aa: CASSLAGDSYNEQFF; v_call: TRBV5-8; j_call: TRBJ2-1; clone_size: NA; d_call: NA
cdr3_nt: TGTGCCAGTAGTCCACCCGACGGGGGAGCTTTCTTT; cdr3_aa: CASSPPDGGAFF; v_call: TRBV19; j_call: TRBJ1-1; clone_size: NA; d_call: NA
cdr3_nt: TGCGCCACCTCGAGACTAGCGGGAGCCTACGAGCAGTACTTC; cdr3_aa: CATSRLAGAYEQYF; v_call: TRBV5-1; j_call: TRBJ2-7; clone_size: once; d_call: TRBD2
cdr3_nt: TGTGCCAGCAAGGTGCAGGACACCGGGGAGCTGTTTTTT; cdr3_aa: CASKVQDTGELFF; v_call: TRBV6-5; j_call: TRBJ2-2; clone_size: NA; d_call: NA
cdr3_nt: TGTGCCAGTAGGGGGGGACTAGCGGCTGGCAAAAACATTCAGTACTTC; cdr3_aa: CASRGGLAAGKNIQYF; v_call: TRBV19; j_call: TRBJ2-4; clone_size: NA; d_call: TRBD2
cdr3_nt: TGTGCCAGCAGCCATCCAGGGTTCGTGGGAAACACCATATATTTT; cdr3_aa: CASSHPGFVGNTIYF; v_call: TRBV16; j_call: TRBJ1-3; clone_size: NA; d_call: NA
cdr3_nt: TGTGCCAGCAGCTTAGGGCTAGACCTTCGCGGCATTCAGTACTTC; cdr3_aa: CASSLGLDLRGIQYF; v_call: TRBV11-2; j_call: TRBJ2-4; clone_size: NA; d_call: NA
cdr3_nt: TGTGCCAGCAGTTTTTCCAGCTATGGCTACACCTTC; cdr3_aa: CASSFSSYGYTF; v_call: TRBV28; j_call: TRBJ1-2; clone_size: NA; d_call: NA
cdr3_nt: TGCAGTGCTAGAGTCGAGACGGGGTCAGATTTT; cdr3_aa: CSARVETGSDF; v_call: TRBV20-1; j_call: TRBJ2-3; clone_size: NA; d_call: NA
cdr3_nt: TGTGCCAGCAGCCTCCGGACTATACAGGGTAGCTCCTACGAGCAGTACTTC; cdr3_aa: CASSLRTIQGSSYEQYF; v_call: TRBV11-1; j_call: TRBJ2-7; clone_size: NA; d_call: NA
cdr3_nt: TGTGCCAGCAGCTTGGCTCTCTATTCCTACGAGCAGTACTTC; cdr3_aa: CASSLALYSYEQYF; v_call: TRBV5-5; j_call: TRBJ2-7; clone_size: NA; d_call: NA
cdr3_nt: TGTGCCAGCAGCTCCTGTGGTCCATTCGGGGGGTGCGAGCAGTACTTC; cdr3_aa: CASSSCGPFGGCEQYF; v_call: TRBV7-3; j_call: TRBJ2-7; clone_size: NA; d_call: TRBD2
cdr3_nt: TGCGCCAGCAGCCTCCAAACGGGAAGCTCCTACAATGAGCAGTTCTTC; cdr3_aa: CASSLQTGSSYNEQFF; v_call: TRBV5-1; j_call: TRBJ2-1; clone_size: NA; d_call: NA
cdr3_nt: TGTGCCAGCTCACCGTTTCCTATAGCAGAGCAGCCCCAGCATTTT; cdr3_aa: CASSPFPIAEQPQHF; v_call: TRBV18; j_call: TRBJ1-5; clone_size: NA; d_call: NA
cdr3_nt: TGTGCCAGCAGTTATTTTAGGGGCTTGGGTGAAAAACTGTTTTTT; cdr3_aa: CASSYFRGLGEKLFF; v_call: TRBV6-5; j_call: TRBJ1-4; clone_size: NA; d_call: NA
cdr3_nt: TGTGCCAGCAGTGAAGATGGGGGTAGCAATCAGCCCCAGCATTTT; cdr3_aa: CASSEDGGSNQPQHF; v_call: TRBV6-1; j_call: TRBJ1-5; clone_size: NA; d_call: NA
cdr3_nt: TGTGCCAGCAGTGGGGATCAGCTTAGCAATCAGCCCCAGCATTTT; cdr3_aa: CASSGDQLSNQPQHF; v_call: TRBV2; j_call: TRBJ1-5; clone_size: NA; d_call: NA
cdr3_nt: TGCGCCAGCAGACCTAGCGGGGCCTCCTACAATGAGCAGTTCTTC; cdr3_aa: CASRPSGASYNEQFF; v_call: TRBV5-1; j_call: TRBJ2-1; clone_size: NA; d_call: TRBD2